This passage covers 29 T cell receptor beta chains from one sample sequenced in a study of blood T cell repertoires in COVID-19. Assay: immunoSEQ multiplex PCR; the TCRdb copy retains only in-frame clones and omits some. The sample lists about 50,000 clones; 65% to 85% were seen once. The sample was peripheral blood. Receptors were obtained from a woman of 80 years or more with COVID-19, enrolled during active disease.

The count of this clone is one. CDR3 sequence reads: CAWSVNPGGYEQYF. CDR3 nucleotide sequence: TGTGCCTGGAGTGTAAACCCAGGGGGCTACGAGCAGTACTTC. V gene TRBV30 combines with J gene TRBJ2-7; 7 positions agree with TRBD1. Germline lookup yields CDR1 GTSNPN and CDR2 SVGIG (reference sequence). V lost 0 bases and J lost 3; bases outside the gene matches: 5. The CDR3 extends over 14 amino acids.

This clone appeared a single time. The chain employs TRBV9 and TRBJ2-2; D gene unclear. Trimming took 3 bases from V and 0 from J, leaving 12 bases between them. The CDR3 is 16 residues long. CDR1 is SGDLS and CDR2 is YYNGEE in the germline V gene. The DNA for the CDR3 is TGTGCCAGCAGCGCCGTGGTAGGAGCGAACACCGGGGAGCTGTTTTTT. Its translation: CASSAVVGANTGELFF.

The gene calls are TRBV5-4 and TRBJ1-6; the D gene is possibly TRBD1 (6 bases). Germline CDR1 reads SGHNT; CDR2 reads YYREEE (reference sequence). The V and J ends lost 2 bases and 4 bases respectively, with 10 bases between them. The CDR3 length is 15 residues. CDR3 sequence: CASSLQGPYNSPLHF. The CDR3 nucleotides are TGTGCCAGCAGCTTACAGGGCCCATATAATTCACCCCTCCACTTT.

This clone is a singleton in its sample. V gene TRBV6-2 or TRBV6-3 combines with J gene TRBJ2-7, with 10 bases lining up with TRBD2. The CDR3 is 15 residues long. In germline, CDR1 is MNHEY, CDR2 SVGEGT. Trimming at V came to 7 bases and at J to 1 base, leaving 7 bases not matched to a gene. As DNA, the CDR3 is TGTGCCAGCAACCCCGGAGCGGGAGGGTCCTACGAGCAGTACTTC. This translates into CASNPGAGGSYEQYF.

V is TRBV29-1 and J is TRBJ1-1; 10 nucleotides match TRBD1. Losses at the gene ends were 7 bases for V and 3 bases for J; bases not matched to a gene: 8. The CDR3 extends over 14 amino acids. Germline CDR1 is SQVTM and CDR2 is ANQGSEA. The CDR3 loop reads CSASDGTGDTEAFF. CDR3 DNA sequence: TGCAGCGCCTCCGACGGGACAGGGGACACTGAAGCTTTCTTT.

This CDR3 reads CASSDGTGLYGYTF. CDR3 coding DNA: TGTGCCAGCAGTGACGGGACAGGGCTCTATGGCTACACCTTC. The V and J genes are TRBV6-1 and TRBJ1-2, with 9 bases identical to TRBD1. This CDR3 is 14 amino acids long. Germline V CDR1 and CDR2: MNHNS, SASEGT. J lost 4 bases, V lost 3 bases, and 3 bases had no gene match.

The V gene is TRBV10-3, the J gene TRBJ1-1; 8 nucleotides agree with TRBD1. The length of the CDR3 is 15 residues. V trimming: 0 bases; J trimming: 5 bases; junction bases outside the gene matches: 5. Germline V lookup: CDR1 ENHRY, CDR2 SYGVKD. Written as DNA, the CDR3 is TGTGCCATCAGTGAGTCCCAGGGGGCTGGGACTGAAGCTTTCTTT. It codes for CAISESQGAGTEAFF.

The rearrangement joins TRBV30 to TRBJ2-3; TRBD1 is a possible D gene (6 bases). Germline V gene data show CDR1 as GTSNPN and CDR2 as SVGIG (reference sequence). Trimming removed 4 bases from V and 4 bases from J, with 9 bases in between. The CDR3 is made up of 12 amino acids. Here the CDR3 DNA reads TGTGCCTGGACAGGGGTGGCAGATACGCAGTATTTT. It codes for CAWTGVADTQYF. Based on the CDR3 plus reference TRBV30 and TRBJ2-3, the full variable domain is SQTIHQWPATLVQPVGSPLSLECTVEGTSNPNLYWYRQAAGRGLQLLFYSVGIGQISSEVPQNLSASRPQDRQFILSSKKLLLSDSGFYLCAWTGVADTQYFGPGTRLTVL.

This clone was detected once. The gene calls are TRBV19 and TRBJ2-1; 9 positions agree with TRBD2. This CDR3 region has 17 residues. The ends lost 10 bases at V and 6 bases at J; junction bases unmatched: 19. Germline V gives CDR1 LNHDA, CDR2 SQIVND (reference sequence). CDR3 in amino acids: CATRSVGGLAISNEQFF. In DNA form, the CDR3 reads TGTGCCACTAGGTCGGTAGGGGGACTAGCCATAAGCAATGAGCAGTTCTTC.

The V and J genes are TRBV27 and TRBJ2-7; 7 nucleotides line up with TRBD2. There are 13 residues in the CDR3. The germline V gene has CDR1 MNHEY and CDR2 SMNVEV (reference sequence). V dropped 2 bases and J dropped 7; count of bases not matched to a gene: 5. The CDR3 loop is CASSLGGRGEQYF. The CDR3 bases are TGTGCCAGCAGTTTAGGGGGGAGGGGAGAGCAGTACTTC.

Here the CDR3 DNA reads TGTGCCACCAGCAGGCCAGGGACAGGGCTGAACACTGAAGCTTTCTTT. Residues: CATSRPGTGLNTEAFF. The V and J genes are TRBV15 and TRBJ1-1, with 9 bases lining up with TRBD1. In germline, CDR1 is LNHNV, CDR2 YYDKDF (reference sequence). The ends lost 3 bases at V and 0 bases at J; junction bases unmatched: 5. The CDR3 consists of 16 residues.

DNA for the CDR3: TGTGCCAGCAGTCCCACCGGGATCTACGAGCAGTACTTC. Its protein is CASSPTGIYEQYF. V is TRBV28 and J is TRBJ2-7; the D gene is possibly TRBD2 (5 bases). This CDR3 comprises 13 residues. The ends were cut back, 5 bases at V and 3 bases at J, with 11 bases in the middle. In germline, CDR1 is MDHEN, CDR2 SYDVKM.

This clone was detected a few times. The J gene is TRBJ2-1, the V gene TRBV24-1; 11 bases agree with TRBD2. With V trimmed by 5 bases and J by 0 bases, 8 bases remained unmatched. This CDR3 region has 18 residues. The V gene's germline CDR1 is KGHDR and CDR2 SFDVKD. The CDR3 DNA is TGTGCCACCAGTGGTACCGGACTAGCGGGTTTCTCCTACAATGAGCAGTTCTTC. The encoded protein is CATSGTGLAGFSYNEQFF.

This chain's CDR3 is CASSLRDNQPQHF. In DNA form, the CDR3 reads TGTGCCAGCTCACTCAGGGATAATCAGCCCCAGCATTTT. The genes are TRBV18 and TRBJ1-5; maybe TRBD1 (5 bases). Germline V gives CDR1 KGHSH, CDR2 LQKENI. Between the trimmed V and J ends, which lost 4 bases and 4 bases, there was a span of 8 bases. CDR3 length: 13 residues.

This chain connects TRBV19 to TRBJ1-4; D possibly corresponds to TRBD1 (6 bases). Germline assignment: CDR1 LNHDA and CDR2 SQIVND (reference sequence). V was trimmed by 6 bases and J by 7 bases, leaving 15 bases between them. The CDR3 covers 14 residues. The CDR3 protein is CASRITGTSEKLFF. In DNA form, the CDR3 reads TGTGCCAGTAGGATTACGGGGACAAGTGAAAAACTGTTTTTT.

This clone was seen more than once but under ten times. This chain links TRBV5-1 with TRBJ2-2, with 8 bases identical to TRBD1. This CDR3 spans 14 amino acids. Trimming cost V 4 bases and J 5 bases; bases outside gene matches: 4. Germline loops: CDR1 SGHRS, CDR2 YFSETQ. CDR3 loop: CASSRGQVTGELFF. CDR3 nucleotide sequence: TGCGCCAGCAGCAGGGGACAGGTTACCGGGGAGCTGTTTTTT.

This clone has just one count. The rearrangement joins TRBV24-1 to TRBJ2-2, with a possible D match to TRBD2 (6 bases). Germline-derived CDR1 and CDR2 are KGHDR and SFDVKD. Trimming removed 5 bases from V and 4 bases from J, with 13 bases in between. CDR3 length: 15 residues. The CDR3 DNA reads TGTGCCACCAGTGCCACGACAGCGGGCACCGGGGAGCTGTTTTTT. Translated, it gives CATSATTAGTGELFF.

This chain uses TRBV24-1 with TRBJ2-6, with D possibly TRBD1 on 5 matching bases. The germline V gene encodes CDR1 KGHDR and CDR2 SFDVKD. V lost 3 bases to trimming and J lost 2 bases, with 10 bases between them. This CDR3 is built from 16 residues. The CDR3, as DNA: TGTGCCACCAGTGATCCAGGGTTCACTGGGGCCAACGTCCTGACTTTC. It yields the protein CATSDPGFTGANVLTF.

The chain carries TRBV2 and TRBJ2-1, with 13 positions matching TRBD2. The CDR3 has 16 residues. Germline V gives CDR1 SNHLY, CDR2 FYNNEI. With 4 bases clipped from V and 6 bases from J, the junction kept 6 bases outside the gene matches. Here the CDR3 reads CASSARTSGSSNEQFF. The CDR3 nucleotides are TGTGCCAGCAGTGCCCGGACTAGCGGGAGCTCCAATGAGCAGTTCTTC.

This clone showed up just once. The chain is built from TRBV7-2 and TRBJ2-7; a possible D gene is TRBD2 (6 bases). Trimming stripped 1 base from V and 5 bases from J, with 12 bases between. Germline V lookup: CDR1 SGHTA, CDR2 FQGNSA. This CDR3 region has 14 residues. The CDR3 DNA reads as TGTGCCAGCAGCTTAGTAGCGGTGCCCCACGAGCAGTACTTC. The encoded protein is CASSLVAVPHEQYF.

The rearrangement links TRBV5-6 to TRBJ2-2, with 9 bases aligning to TRBD1. Germline values: CDR1 SGHDT, CDR2 YYEEEE. V shed 2 bases, J shed 7 bases, and the junction held 6 bases outside the gene matches. This CDR3 region has 15 residues. The CDR3 coding sequence is TGTGCCAGCAGCTTCCGGGACAGGGCTATCGGGGAGCTGTTTTTT. Protein sequence: CASSFRDRAIGELFF.

This chain connects TRBV2 to TRBJ2-1; a weak D match, TRBD2 (6 bases). Germline lookup yields CDR1 SNHLY and CDR2 FYNNEI. Trimming shortened V by 3 bases and J by 7 bases, and 10 bases separated the two germline ends. CDR3 length equals 13 residues. The CDR3 bases are TGTGCCAGCAGTGAGCGGGACTGGAATGAGCAGTTCTTC. This gives the protein CASSERDWNEQFF.

About this clone: Germline is not matched at one junction end, which may reflect a read error. The rearrangement uses TRBV3-1 (or the pseudogene TRBV3-2) and TRBJ1-6; no firm D call. Germline assignment: CDR1 LGHDT and CDR2 YNNKEL (reference sequence). CDR3 length: 16 amino acids. The CDR3 here is CASSPGGLLGNSPLHF. The CDR3 nucleotides are TGTGCCAGCAGCCCAGGAGGGCTCCTCGGAAATTCGCCCCTCCACTTT.

This clone has just one count. This rearrangement joins TRBV7-2 to TRBJ2-7; 10 nucleotides match TRBD2. V lost 5 bases and J lost 2; bases outside the gene matches: 3. Germline V gene sequence: CDR1 SGHTA, CDR2 FQGNSA. The CDR3 consists of 14 residues. In DNA form, the CDR3 reads TGTGCCAGCAGCGCGACTAGCGGGCCCTACGAGCAGTACTTC. Its translation is CASSATSGPYEQYF.

The V and J genes are TRBV19 and TRBJ2-5; D not resolved. The CDR3 contains 14 residues. V was shortened by 3 bases and J by 2 bases, with 10 bases between the two germline ends. Germline V CDR1 and CDR2: LNHDA, SQIVND (reference sequence). The CDR3 loop is CASSIGLQQETQYF. The CDR3 coding sequence is TGTGCCAGTAGTATTGGGCTACAACAAGAGACCCAGTACTTC.

The chain employs TRBV15 and TRBJ2-5, with D perhaps matching TRBD1 (5 bases). The CDR3 covers 16 residues. Germline-derived CDR1 and CDR2 are LNHNV and YYDKDF (reference sequence). V lost 0 bases and J lost 5, with 16 bases in between. CDR3 bases: TGTGCCACCAGCAGAGATGTCATAGCAGGGCCCGAGACCCAGTACTTC. Translated: CATSRDVIAGPETQYF.

The rearrangement links TRBV29-1 to TRBJ2-7; tentatively, D is TRBD2 (5 bases). The V gene lost 2 bases and the J gene lost 3 bases, with 14 bases spanning the gap. The CDR3 extends over 14 amino acids. The germline V gene encodes CDR1 SQVTM and CDR2 ANQGSEA. The chain's CDR3 is CSVELDFESYEQYF. DNA for the CDR3: TGCAGCGTTGAATTGGACTTCGAGAGCTACGAGCAGTACTTC.

This clone was observed a few times. This chain connects TRBV2 to TRBJ1-1; D gene ambiguous. V lost 6 bases and J 7 bases, leaving 18 bases between the germline ends. Germline V CDR1 and CDR2: SNHLY, FYNNEI. This CDR3 has 14 residues. CDR3 protein: CASSPLTIYREAFF. In DNA form, the CDR3 reads TGTGCCAGCAGCCCACTAACGATCTACCGTGAAGCTTTCTTT.

This clone was detected only once. V gene TRBV7-9 combines with J gene TRBJ2-1; the match to TRBD1 covers 10 bases. Germline-derived CDR1 and CDR2 are SEHNR and FQNEAQ (reference sequence). V shed 6 bases, J shed 4 bases, and the junction held 9 bases outside the gene matches. The CDR3 length is 16 residues. The CDR3 is CASSYPGDRGYNEQFF. The CDR3 DNA reads TGTGCCAGCAGTTATCCAGGGGACAGGGGATACAATGAGCAGTTCTTC. Using reference TRBV7-9 and TRBJ2-1 for the parts outside the CDR3, the full variable domain is DTGVSQNPRHKITKRGQNVTFRCDPISEHNRLYWYRQTLGQGPEFLTYFQNEAQLEKSRLLSDRFSAERPKGSFSTLEIQRTEQGDSAMYLCASSYPGDRGYNEQFFGPGTRLTVL.